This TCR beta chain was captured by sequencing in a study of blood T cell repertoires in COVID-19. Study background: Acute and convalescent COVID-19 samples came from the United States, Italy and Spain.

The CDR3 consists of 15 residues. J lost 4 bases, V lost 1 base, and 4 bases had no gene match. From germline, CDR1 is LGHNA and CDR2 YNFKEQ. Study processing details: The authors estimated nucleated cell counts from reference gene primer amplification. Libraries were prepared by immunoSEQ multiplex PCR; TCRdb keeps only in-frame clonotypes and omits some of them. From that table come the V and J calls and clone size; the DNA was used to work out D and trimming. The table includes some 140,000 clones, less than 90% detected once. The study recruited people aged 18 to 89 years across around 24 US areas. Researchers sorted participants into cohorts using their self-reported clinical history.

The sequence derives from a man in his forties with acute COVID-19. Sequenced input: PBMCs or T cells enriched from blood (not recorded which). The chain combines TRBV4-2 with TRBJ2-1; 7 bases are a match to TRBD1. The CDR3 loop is CASSQGTGRYNEQFF. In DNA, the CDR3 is TGTGCCAGCAGCCAAGGGACAGGAAGATACAATGAGCAGTTCTTC.